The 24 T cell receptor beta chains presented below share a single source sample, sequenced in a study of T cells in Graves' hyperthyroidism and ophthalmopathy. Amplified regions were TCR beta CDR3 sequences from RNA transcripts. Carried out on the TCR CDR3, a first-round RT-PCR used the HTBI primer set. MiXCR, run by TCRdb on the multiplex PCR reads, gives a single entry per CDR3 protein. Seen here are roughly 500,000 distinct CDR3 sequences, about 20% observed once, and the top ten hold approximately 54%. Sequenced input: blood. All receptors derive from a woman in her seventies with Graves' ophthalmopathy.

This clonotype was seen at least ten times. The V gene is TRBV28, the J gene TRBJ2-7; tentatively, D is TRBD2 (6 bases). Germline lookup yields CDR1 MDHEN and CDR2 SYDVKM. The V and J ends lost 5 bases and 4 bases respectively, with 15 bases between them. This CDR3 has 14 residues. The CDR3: CASSTTGLPYEQYF. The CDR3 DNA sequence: TGTGCCAGCAGTACAACGGGACTCCCTTACGAGCAGTACTTC.

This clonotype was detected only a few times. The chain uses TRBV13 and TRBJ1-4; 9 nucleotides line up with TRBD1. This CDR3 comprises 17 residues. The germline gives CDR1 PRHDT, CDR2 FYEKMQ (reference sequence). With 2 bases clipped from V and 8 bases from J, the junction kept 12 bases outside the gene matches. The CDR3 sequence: CASSLRDRVAGYEKLFF. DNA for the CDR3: TGTGCCAGCAGCTTACGGGACAGGGTTGCGGGGTACGAAAAACTGTTTTTT.

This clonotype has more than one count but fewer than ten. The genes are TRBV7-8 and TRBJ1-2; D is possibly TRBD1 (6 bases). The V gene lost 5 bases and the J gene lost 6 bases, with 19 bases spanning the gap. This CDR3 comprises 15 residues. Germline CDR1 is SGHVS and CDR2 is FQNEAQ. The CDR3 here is CASSLLGGARNGYTF. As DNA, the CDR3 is TGTGCCAGCAGCCTTTTGGGGGGGGCGAGGAATGGCTACACCTTC.

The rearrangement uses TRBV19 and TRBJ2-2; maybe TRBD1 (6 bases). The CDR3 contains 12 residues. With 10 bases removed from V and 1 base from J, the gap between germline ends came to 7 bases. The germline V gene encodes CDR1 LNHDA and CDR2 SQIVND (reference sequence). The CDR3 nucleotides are TGTGCCACGACAGGGAACACCGGGGAGCTGTTTTTT. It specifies CATTGNTGELFF.

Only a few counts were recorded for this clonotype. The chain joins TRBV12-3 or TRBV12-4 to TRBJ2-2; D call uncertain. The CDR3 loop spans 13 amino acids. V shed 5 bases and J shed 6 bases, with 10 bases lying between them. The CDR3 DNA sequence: TGTGCCAGCAGTCCCCTATTAGCCGGGGAGCTGTTTTTT. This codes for CASSPLLAGELFF.

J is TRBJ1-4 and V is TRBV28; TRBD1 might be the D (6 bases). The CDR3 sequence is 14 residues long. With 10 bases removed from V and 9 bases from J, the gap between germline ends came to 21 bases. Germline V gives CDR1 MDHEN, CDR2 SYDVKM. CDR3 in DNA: TGTGCCAACAGCCCCCTTCAGGGGCCGAAAAAACTGTTTTTT. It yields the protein CANSPLQGPKKLFF. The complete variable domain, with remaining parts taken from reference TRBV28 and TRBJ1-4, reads DVKVTQSSRYLVKRTGEKVFLECVQDMDHENMFWYRQDPGLGLRLIYFSYDVKMKEKGDIPEGYSVSREKKERFSLILESASTNQTSMYLCANSPLQGPKKLFFGSGTQLSVL.

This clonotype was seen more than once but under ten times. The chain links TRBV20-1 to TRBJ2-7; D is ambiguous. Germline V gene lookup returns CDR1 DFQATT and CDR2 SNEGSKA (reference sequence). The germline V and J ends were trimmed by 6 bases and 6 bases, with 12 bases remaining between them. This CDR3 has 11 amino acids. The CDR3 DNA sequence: TGCAGTGCCCCACTCCTGCGCGAGCAGTACTTC. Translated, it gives CSAPLLREQYF.

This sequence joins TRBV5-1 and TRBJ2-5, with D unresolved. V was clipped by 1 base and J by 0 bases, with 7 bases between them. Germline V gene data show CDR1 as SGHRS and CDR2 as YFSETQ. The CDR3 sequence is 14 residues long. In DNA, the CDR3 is TGCGCCAGCAGCTTGTACGCTAACCAAGAGACCCAGTACTTC. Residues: CASSLYANQETQYF.

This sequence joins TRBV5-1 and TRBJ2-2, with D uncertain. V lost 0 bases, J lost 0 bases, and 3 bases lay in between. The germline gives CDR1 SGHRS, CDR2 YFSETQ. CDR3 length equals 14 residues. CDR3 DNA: TGCGCCAGCAGCTTGGAGACGAACACCGGGGAGCTGTTTTTT. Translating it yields CASSLETNTGELFF. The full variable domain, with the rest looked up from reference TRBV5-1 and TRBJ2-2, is KAGVTQTPRYLIKTRGQQVTLSCSPISGHRSVSWYQQTPGQGLQFLFEYFSETQRNKGNFPGRFSGRQFSNSRSEMNVSTLELGDSALYLCASSLETNTGELFFGEGSRLTVL.

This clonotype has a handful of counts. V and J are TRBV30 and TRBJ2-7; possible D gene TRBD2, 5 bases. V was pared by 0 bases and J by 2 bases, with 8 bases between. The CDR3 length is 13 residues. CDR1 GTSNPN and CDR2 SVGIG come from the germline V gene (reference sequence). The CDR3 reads CAWSVGGPYEQYF. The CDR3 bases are TGTGCCTGGAGTGTTGGCGGGCCCTACGAGCAGTACTTC.

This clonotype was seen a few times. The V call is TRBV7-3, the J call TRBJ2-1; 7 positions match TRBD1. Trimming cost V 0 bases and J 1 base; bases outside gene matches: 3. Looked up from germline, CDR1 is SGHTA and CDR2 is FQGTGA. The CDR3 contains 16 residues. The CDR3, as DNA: TGTGCCAGCAGCTTAACAGGGGGCGCGTCCTACAATGAGCAGTTCTTC. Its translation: CASSLTGGASYNEQFF.

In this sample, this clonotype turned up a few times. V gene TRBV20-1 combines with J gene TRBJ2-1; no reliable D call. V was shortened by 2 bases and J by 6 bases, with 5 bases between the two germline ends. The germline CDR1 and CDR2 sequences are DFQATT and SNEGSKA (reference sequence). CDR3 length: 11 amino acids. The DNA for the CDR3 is TGCAGTGCTAGACGGGCCAATGAGCAGTTCTTC. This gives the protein CSARRANEQFF.

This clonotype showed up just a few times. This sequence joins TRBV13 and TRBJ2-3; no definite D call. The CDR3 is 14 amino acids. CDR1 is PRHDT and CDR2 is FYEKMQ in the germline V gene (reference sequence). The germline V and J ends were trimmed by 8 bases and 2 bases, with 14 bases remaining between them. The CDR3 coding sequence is TGTGCCAGCTCACCTTCAGTTCTCACAGATACGCAGTATTTT. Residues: CASSPSVLTDTQYF.

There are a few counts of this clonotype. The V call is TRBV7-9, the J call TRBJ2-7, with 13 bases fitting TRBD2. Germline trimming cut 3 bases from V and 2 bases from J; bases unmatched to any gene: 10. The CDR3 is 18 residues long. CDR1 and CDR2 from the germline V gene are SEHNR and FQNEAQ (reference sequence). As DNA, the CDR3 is TGTGCCAGCAGCTTTTTCCGGACTAGCGGGAGAACCACCTACGAGCAGTACTTC. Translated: CASSFFRTSGRTTYEQYF.

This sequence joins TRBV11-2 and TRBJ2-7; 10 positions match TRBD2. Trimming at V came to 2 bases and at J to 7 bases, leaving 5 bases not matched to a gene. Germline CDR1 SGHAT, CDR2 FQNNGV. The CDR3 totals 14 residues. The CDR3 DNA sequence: TGTGCCAGCAGCTTAACTCTAGCGGGAGTAGAGCAGTACTTC. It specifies CASSLTLAGVEQYF.

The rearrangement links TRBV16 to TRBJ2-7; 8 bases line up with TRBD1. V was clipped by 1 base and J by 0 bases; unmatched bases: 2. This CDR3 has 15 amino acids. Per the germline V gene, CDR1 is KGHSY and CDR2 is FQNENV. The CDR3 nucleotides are TGTGCCAGCAGCCAATTTCAGGGGGCCTCCTACGAGCAGTACTTC. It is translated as CASSQFQGASYEQYF.

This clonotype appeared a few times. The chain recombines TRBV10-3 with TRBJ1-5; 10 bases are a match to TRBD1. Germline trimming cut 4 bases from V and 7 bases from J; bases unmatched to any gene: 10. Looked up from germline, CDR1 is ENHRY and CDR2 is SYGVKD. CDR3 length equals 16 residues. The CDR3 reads CAISGAGTGVGQPQHF. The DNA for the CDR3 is TGTGCCATCAGTGGCGCCGGGACAGGGGTAGGGCAGCCCCAGCATTTT.

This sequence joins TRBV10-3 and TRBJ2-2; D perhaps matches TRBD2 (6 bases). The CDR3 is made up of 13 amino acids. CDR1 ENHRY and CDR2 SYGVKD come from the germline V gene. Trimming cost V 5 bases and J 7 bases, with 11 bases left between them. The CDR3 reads CAISQGSGGELFF. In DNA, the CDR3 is TGTGCCATCAGTCAGGGTAGCGGCGGGGAGCTGTTTTTT.

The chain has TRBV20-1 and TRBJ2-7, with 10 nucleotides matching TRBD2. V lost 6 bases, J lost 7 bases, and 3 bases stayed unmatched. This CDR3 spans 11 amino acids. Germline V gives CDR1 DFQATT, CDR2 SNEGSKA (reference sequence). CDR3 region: CSATLAGEQYF. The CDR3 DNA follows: TGCAGTGCCACACTAGCGGGGGAGCAGTACTTC.

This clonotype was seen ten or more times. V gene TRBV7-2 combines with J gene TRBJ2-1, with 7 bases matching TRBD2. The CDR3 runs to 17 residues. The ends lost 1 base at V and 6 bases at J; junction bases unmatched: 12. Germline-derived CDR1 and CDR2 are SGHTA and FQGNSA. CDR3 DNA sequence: TGTGCCAGCAGCTTAGTTCTAGCGGAGGTGGGGAGCAATGAGCAGTTCTTC. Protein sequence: CASSLVLAEVGSNEQFF.

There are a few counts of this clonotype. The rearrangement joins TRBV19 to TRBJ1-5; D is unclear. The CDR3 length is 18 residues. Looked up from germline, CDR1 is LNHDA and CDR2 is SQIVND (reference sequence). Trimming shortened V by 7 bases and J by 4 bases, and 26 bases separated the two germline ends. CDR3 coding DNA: TGTGCCAGTACTCGTCAAATGGCCGACGCCAGGACGAATCAGCCCCAGCATTTT. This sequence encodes CASTRQMADARTNQPQHF.

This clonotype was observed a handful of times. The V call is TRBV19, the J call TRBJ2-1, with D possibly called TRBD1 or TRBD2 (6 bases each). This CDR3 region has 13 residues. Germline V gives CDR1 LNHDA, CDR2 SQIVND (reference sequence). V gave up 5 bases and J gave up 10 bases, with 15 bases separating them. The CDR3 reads CASSSLGGQEQFF. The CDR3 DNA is TGTGCCAGTAGTTCTTTGGGAGGACAGGAGCAGTTCTTC.

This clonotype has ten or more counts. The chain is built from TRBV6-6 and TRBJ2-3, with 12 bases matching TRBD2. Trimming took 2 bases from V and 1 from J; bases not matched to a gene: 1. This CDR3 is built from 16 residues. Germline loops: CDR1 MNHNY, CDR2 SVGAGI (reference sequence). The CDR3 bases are TGTGCCAGCAGTTACCGACTAGCGGGAGGCACAGATACGCAGTATTTT. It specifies CASSYRLAGGTDTQYF.

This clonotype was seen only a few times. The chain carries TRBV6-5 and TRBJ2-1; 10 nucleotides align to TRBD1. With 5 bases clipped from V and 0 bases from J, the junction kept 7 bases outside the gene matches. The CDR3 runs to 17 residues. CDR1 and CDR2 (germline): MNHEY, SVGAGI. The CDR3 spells CASSQDRGPSSYNEQFF. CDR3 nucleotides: TGTGCCAGCAGTCAAGACAGGGGGCCAAGCTCCTACAATGAGCAGTTCTTC.